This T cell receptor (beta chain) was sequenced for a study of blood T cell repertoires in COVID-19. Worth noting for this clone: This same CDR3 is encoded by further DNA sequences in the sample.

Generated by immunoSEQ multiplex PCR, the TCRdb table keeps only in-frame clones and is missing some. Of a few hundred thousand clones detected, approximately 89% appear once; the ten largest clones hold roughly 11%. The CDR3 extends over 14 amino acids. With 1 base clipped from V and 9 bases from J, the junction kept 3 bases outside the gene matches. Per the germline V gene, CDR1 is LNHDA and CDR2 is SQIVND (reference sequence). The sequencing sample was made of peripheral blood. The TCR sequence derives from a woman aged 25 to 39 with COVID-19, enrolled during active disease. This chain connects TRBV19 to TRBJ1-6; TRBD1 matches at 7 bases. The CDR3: CASSIGQGGSPLHF. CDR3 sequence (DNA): TGTGCCAGTAGTATAGGACAGGGAGGTTCACCCCTCCACTTT.